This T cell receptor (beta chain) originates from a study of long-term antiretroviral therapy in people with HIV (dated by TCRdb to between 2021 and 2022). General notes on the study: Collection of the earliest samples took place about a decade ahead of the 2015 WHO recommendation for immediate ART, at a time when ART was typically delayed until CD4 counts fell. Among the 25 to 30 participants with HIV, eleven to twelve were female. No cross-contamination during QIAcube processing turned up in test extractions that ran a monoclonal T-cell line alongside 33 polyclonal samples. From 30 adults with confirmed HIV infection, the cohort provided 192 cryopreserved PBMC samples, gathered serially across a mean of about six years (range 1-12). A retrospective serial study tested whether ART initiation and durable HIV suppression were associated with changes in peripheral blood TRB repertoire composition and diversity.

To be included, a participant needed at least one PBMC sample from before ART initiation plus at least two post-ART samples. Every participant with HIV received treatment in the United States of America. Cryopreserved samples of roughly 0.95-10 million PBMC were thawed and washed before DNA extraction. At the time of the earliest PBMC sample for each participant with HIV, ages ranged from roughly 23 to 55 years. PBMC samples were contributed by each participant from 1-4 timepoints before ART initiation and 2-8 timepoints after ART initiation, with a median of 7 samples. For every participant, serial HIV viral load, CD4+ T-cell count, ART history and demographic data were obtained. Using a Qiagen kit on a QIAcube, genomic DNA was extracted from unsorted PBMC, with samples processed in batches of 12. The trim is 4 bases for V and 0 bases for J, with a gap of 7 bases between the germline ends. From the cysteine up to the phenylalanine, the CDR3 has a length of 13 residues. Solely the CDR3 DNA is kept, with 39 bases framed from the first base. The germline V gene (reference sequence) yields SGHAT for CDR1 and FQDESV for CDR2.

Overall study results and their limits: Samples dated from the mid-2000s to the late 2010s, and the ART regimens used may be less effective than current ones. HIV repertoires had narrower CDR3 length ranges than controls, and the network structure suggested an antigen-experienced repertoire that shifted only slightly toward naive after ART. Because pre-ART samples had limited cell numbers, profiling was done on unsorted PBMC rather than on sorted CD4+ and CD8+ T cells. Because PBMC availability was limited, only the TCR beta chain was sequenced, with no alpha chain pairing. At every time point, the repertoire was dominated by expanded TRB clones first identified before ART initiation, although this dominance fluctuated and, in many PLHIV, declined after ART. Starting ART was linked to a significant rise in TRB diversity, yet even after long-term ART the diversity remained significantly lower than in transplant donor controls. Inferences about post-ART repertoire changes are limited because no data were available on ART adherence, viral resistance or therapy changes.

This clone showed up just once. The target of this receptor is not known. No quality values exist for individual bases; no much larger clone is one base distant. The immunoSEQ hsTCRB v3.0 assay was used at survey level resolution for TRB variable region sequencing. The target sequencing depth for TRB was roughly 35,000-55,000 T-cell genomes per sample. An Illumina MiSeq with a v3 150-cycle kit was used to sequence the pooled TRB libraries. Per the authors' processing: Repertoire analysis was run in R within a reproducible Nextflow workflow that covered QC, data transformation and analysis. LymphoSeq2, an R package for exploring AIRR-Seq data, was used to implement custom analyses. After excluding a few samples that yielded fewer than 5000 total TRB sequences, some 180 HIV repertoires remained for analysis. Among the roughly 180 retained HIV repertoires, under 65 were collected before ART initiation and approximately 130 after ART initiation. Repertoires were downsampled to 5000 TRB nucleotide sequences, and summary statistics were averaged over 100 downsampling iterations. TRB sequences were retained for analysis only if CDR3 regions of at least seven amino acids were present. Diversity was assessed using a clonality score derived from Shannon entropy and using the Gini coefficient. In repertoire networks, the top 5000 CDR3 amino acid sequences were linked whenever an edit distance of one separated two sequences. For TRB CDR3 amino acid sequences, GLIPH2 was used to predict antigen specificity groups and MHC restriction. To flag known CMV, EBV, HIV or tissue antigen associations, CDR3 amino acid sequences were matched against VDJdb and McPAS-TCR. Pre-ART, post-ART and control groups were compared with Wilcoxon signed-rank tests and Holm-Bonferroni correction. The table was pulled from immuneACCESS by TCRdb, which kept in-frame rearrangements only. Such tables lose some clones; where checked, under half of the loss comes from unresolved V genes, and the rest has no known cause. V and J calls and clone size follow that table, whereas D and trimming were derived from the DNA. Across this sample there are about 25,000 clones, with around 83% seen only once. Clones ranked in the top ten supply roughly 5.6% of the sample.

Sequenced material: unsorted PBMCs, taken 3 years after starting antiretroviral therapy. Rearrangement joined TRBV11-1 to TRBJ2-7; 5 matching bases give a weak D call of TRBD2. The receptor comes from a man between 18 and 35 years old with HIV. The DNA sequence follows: TGTGCCAGCAGCTCGGGAAGCTCCTACGAGCAGTACTTC. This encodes CASSSGSSYEQYF.